Below are 23 T cell receptor beta chains sequenced from a single sample in a study of blood T cells in healthy people across ages. Through a sample-barcoded 5' primer and a J-beta primer mix, a second PCR was run for roughly 7 to 11 cycles. TCRdb analysed the 5' RACE reads with MiXCR anew, one entry per CDR3 protein. The sample consists of some 370,000 distinct CDR3 sequences, 45% to 60% of them appearing once. The sample was blood. The source is a man in his sixties in good health.

This clonotype was seen once. The V call is TRBV12-3 or TRBV12-4, the J call TRBJ2-4; the match to TRBD2 covers 7 bases. Losses at the gene ends were 1 base for V and 13 bases for J; bases not matched to a gene: 16. The CDR3 is 16 amino acids. The CDR3: CASSLGFWGRAREQYF. The CDR3 bases are TGTGCCAGCAGTTTAGGATTTTGGGGGAGGGCCAGGGAGCAGTACTTC.

V and J are TRBV5-8 and TRBJ2-2; D possibly corresponds to TRBD1 (6 bases). Germline V lookup: CDR1 SGHTS, CDR2 YDEGEE. The CDR3 totals 15 residues. V shed 3 bases and J shed 4 bases, with 13 bases lying between them. CDR3 DNA sequence: TGTGCCAGCAGCTCCTGGGACATCTCCACCGGGGAGCTGTTTTTT. This sequence encodes CASSSWDISTGELFF.

This sequence joins TRBV5-1 and TRBJ2-1; 10 bases match TRBD2. V lost 0 bases and J lost 0; bases outside the gene matches: 9. This CDR3 spans 19 amino acids. Germline loops: CDR1 SGHRS, CDR2 YFSETQ. CDR3 coding DNA: TGCGCCAGCAGCTTGGGTAGCGGGGGGTCAATGAGCTCCTACAATGAGCAGTTCTTC. This gives the protein CASSLGSGGSMSSYNEQFF.

This chain links TRBV7-3 with TRBJ2-2, with TRBD2 matching over 7 bases. The V and J ends lost 5 bases and 1 base, in that order; junction bases with no gene match: 7. CDR1 and CDR2 from the germline V gene are SGHTA and FQGTGA. The CDR3 length is 16 residues. The CDR3 spells CASSPAGTMNTGELFF. The CDR3 region has the DNA TGTGCCAGCAGCCCGGCCGGGACTATGAACACCGGGGAGCTGTTTTTT.

This clonotype has a handful of counts. V and J are TRBV4-2 and TRBJ2-5, with 8 bases matching TRBD1. With the DNA end fitting TRBJ2-7 better, the J assignment may be wrong. The germline V gene has CDR1 LGHNA and CDR2 YNFKEQ. The CDR3 is 16 residues long. The DNA of the CDR3 is TGTGCCAGCAGCCAAACGGGACAGGCTAACACCTACGAGCAGTACTTC. Translated, it gives CASSQTGQANTYEQYF.

About this clonotype: A much larger clonotype is one base distant, so this may be a read error. The V gene is TRBV6-2 or TRBV6-3, the J gene TRBJ2-3; D gene uncertain. V was clipped by 8 bases and J by 10 bases, with 16 bases between them. The CDR3 length is 12 residues. Germline V CDR1 and CDR2: MNHEY, SVGEGT. The CDR3 loop reads CASREMPGAQYF. The CDR3 DNA sequence: TGTGCCAGCCGCGAAATGCCGGGTGCGCAGTATTTT.

The chain joins TRBV5-1 to TRBJ2-3; TRBD2 agrees at 11 bases. CDR3 size: 15 residues. V shed 2 bases, J shed 6 bases, and the junction held 5 bases outside the gene matches. From germline, CDR1 is SGHRS and CDR2 YFSETQ. CDR3 sequence: CASSLRGLAVDTQYF. The DNA for the CDR3 is TGCGCCAGCAGCTTAAGGGGACTAGCGGTGGATACGCAGTATTTT. Based on the CDR3 plus reference TRBV5-1 and TRBJ2-3, the full variable domain is KAGVTQTPRYLIKTRGQQVTLSCSPISGHRSVSWYQQTPGQGLQFLFEYFSETQRNKGNFPGRFSGRQFSNSRSEMNVSTLELGDSALYLCASSLRGLAVDTQYFGPGTRLTVL.

The chain couples TRBV15 to TRBJ2-1; tentative D call: TRBD1 (5 bases). Germline V lookup: CDR1 LNHNV, CDR2 YYDKDF (reference sequence). CDR3 length: 13 residues. V lost 3 bases and J 5 bases, leaving 8 bases between the germline ends. The CDR3 nucleotides are TGTGCCACCAGCAGTCGACAGCACAATGAGCAGTTCTTC. Amino acid sequence: CATSSRQHNEQFF.

This clonotype came up a few times. With a much larger clone just one base away, this may be a read error. The genes are TRBV6-2 or TRBV6-3 and TRBJ2-1; D is unresolved. The CDR3 is 15 residues long. Trimming pared 4 bases from V and 8 bases from J, leaving 18 bases between. Germline assignment: CDR1 MNHEY and CDR2 SVGEGT. This chain's CDR3 is CASSLVTYSYDEQFF. CDR3 coding DNA: TGTGCCAGCAGTTTGGTAACATACTCATACGATGAGCAGTTCTTC.

V usage is TRBV29-1 and J usage is TRBJ1-5; TRBD1 is a possible D gene (6 bases). Germline CDR1 SQVTM, CDR2 ANQGSEA. The CDR3 length is 14 residues. Trimming stripped 7 bases from V and 4 bases from J, with 17 bases between. As DNA, the CDR3 is TGCAGCGCCCGAATCAGGGGACCTAATCAGCCCCAGCATTTT. Translated, it gives CSARIRGPNQPQHF.

The J gene is TRBJ2-3, the V gene TRBV6-4, with D possibly TRBD2 on 5 matching bases. Trimming removed 9 bases from V and 5 bases from J, with 15 bases in between. The CDR3 is 13 residues long. The germline V gene encodes CDR1 MRHNA and CDR2 SNTAGT. The CDR3 DNA reads as TGTGCCAGTGGAGGACCCTCTAGAGATACGCAGTATTTT. Protein product: CASGGPSRDTQYF.

The chain has TRBV25-1 and TRBJ2-3; 9 bases fit TRBD2. The length of the CDR3 is 15 residues. The V and J ends lost 1 base and 4 bases, in that order; junction bases with no gene match: 3. Germline V gene data show CDR1 as MGHDK and CDR2 as SYGVNS. CDR3: CASSELAGESDTQYF. CDR3 nucleotide sequence: TGTGCCAGCAGTGAATTAGCGGGAGAATCAGATACGCAGTATTTT.

This clonotype has a count of ten or more. This chain joins TRBV28 and TRBJ2-1; a possible D gene is TRBD1 (5 bases). Germline CDR1 is MDHEN and CDR2 is SYDVKM. The CDR3 contains 14 residues. V was trimmed by 7 bases and J by 5 bases, leaving 15 bases between them. In nucleotides, the CDR3 is TGTGCCAGCACAACAGGCCCAGCCAACAATGAGCAGTTCTTC. The encoded protein is CASTTGPANNEQFF.

V usage is TRBV6-2 or TRBV6-3 and J usage is TRBJ2-4; 8 nucleotides agree with TRBD2. Matching the DNA end better, TRBJ2-7 makes the J call doubtful. The CDR3 covers 14 residues. The germline gives CDR1 MNHEY, CDR2 SVGEGT. CDR3 nucleotides: TGTGCCAGCAGTATGGTCGGGAGGGCCCACGAGCAGTACTTC. Its protein product is CASSMVGRAHEQYF.

The chain has TRBV6-5 and TRBJ2-3; 9 bases align to TRBD1. The CDR3 totals 16 residues. The germline CDR1 and CDR2 sequences are MNHEY and SVGAGI. V trimming: 7 bases; J trimming: 4 bases; junction bases outside the gene matches: 12. CDR3 sequence reads: CASTTRMDRGADTQYF. The CDR3 coding sequence is TGTGCCAGCACAACACGGATGGACAGGGGCGCAGATACGCAGTATTTT.

This clonotype was counted between two and nine times. The chain has TRBV6-6 and TRBJ2-3, with 7 bases fitting TRBD1. With V trimmed by 2 bases and J by 0 bases, 8 bases remained unmatched. Germline values: CDR1 MNHNY, CDR2 SVGAGI (reference sequence). CDR3 length: 17 amino acids. The CDR3 nucleotides read TGTGCCAGCAGTTACCCGGAAGGACAGGCTAGCACAGATACGCAGTATTTT. This translates into CASSYPEGQASTDTQYF.

The rearrangement joins TRBV20-1 to TRBJ2-7; D is unresolved. Germline assignment: CDR1 DFQATT and CDR2 SNEGSKA (reference sequence). Trimming left V 1 base short and J 2 bases short, with 12 bases between. The CDR3 has 14 residues. The CDR3 loop is CSARAWPSTYEQYF. CDR3 sequence (DNA): TGCAGTGCTAGAGCATGGCCCAGCACCTACGAGCAGTACTTC.

The rearrangement links TRBV6-5 to TRBJ2-7; 7 bases are a match to TRBD1. Unmatched junction bases numbered 18, after V lost 4 bases and J lost 3 bases. This CDR3 has 18 amino acids. The germline V gene has CDR1 MNHEY and CDR2 SVGAGI. The CDR3: CASSSARTTGQSIYEQYF. CDR3 nucleotides: TGTGCCAGCAGTTCTGCCCGTACTACGGGACAGTCAATCTACGAGCAGTACTTC.

This clonotype was found once. V gene TRBV10-3 combines with J gene TRBJ2-5; TRBD2 aligns across 7 bases. Germline V gene sequence: CDR1 ENHRY, CDR2 SYGVKD. The V gene end was trimmed by 7 bases and the J gene end by 7 bases; junction bases not matched to a gene: 9. This CDR3 comprises 13 residues. The CDR3 protein is CAITQEREGTQYF. CDR3 DNA sequence: TGTGCCATCACCCAAGAGAGGGAGGGGACCCAGTACTTC.

This clonotype was seen a handful of times. V and J are TRBV5-1 and TRBJ2-7; the D gene could be TRBD1 or TRBD2 (5 bases each). Germline assignment: CDR1 SGHRS and CDR2 YFSETQ. The germline V and J ends were trimmed by 4 bases and 3 bases, with 17 bases remaining between them. The CDR3 contains 15 residues. The CDR3 DNA follows: TGCGCCAGCAGCCACGACGGTAGGGGACGCTACGAGCAGTACTTC. Protein sequence: CASSHDGRGRYEQYF.

The J gene is TRBJ2-4, the V gene TRBV20-1; TRBD2 might be the D (6 bases). This CDR3 has 18 amino acids. The V and J ends lost 0 bases and 0 bases respectively, with 18 bases between them. Germline values: CDR1 DFQATT, CDR2 SNEGSKA (reference sequence). The CDR3 DNA reads as TGCAGTGCTAGAGATCCTCGGGGAGGAGCTCTAGCCAAAAACATTCAGTACTTC. Amino acids: CSARDPRGGALAKNIQYF.

This clonotype was observed a handful of times. The V gene is TRBV11-2, the J gene TRBJ2-1, with D perhaps TRBD1 (5 bases). V lost 6 bases to trimming and J lost 3 bases, with 6 bases between them. Germline CDR1 is SGHAT and CDR2 is FQNNGV. The CDR3 is made up of 12 amino acids. The CDR3: CASRGLYNEQFF. The CDR3, as DNA: TGTGCCAGCAGGGGGCTCTACAATGAGCAGTTCTTC.

V gene TRBV7-9 combines with J gene TRBJ2-5; D ambiguous. The last part of the DNA fits TRBJ2-7 better; the J call may be wrong. The CDR3 totals 14 residues. The germline V gene encodes CDR1 SEHNR and CDR2 FQNEAQ (reference sequence). DNA for the CDR3: TGTGCCAGTAACAAGGCAGGCCACTCCTACGAGCAGTACTTC. Translation gives CASNKAGHSYEQYF.